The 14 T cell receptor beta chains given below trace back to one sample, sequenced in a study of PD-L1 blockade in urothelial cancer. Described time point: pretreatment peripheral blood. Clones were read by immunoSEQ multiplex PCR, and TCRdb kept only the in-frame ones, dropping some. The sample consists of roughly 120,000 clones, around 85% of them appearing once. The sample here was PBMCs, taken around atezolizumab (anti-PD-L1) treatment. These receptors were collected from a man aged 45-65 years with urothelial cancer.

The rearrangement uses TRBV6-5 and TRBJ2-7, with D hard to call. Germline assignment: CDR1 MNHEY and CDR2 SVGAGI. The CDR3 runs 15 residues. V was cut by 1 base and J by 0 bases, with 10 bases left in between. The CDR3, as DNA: TGTGCCAGCAGTTACTTTCCAGAAACCTCCTACGAGCAGTACTTC. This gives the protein CASSYFPETSYEQYF.

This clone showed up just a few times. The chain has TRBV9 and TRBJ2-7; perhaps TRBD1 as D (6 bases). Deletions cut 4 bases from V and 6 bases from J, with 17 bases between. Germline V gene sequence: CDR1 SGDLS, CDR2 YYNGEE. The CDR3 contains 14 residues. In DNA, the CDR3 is TGTGCCAGCAGCCCACGGGACATTCTGGCCGAGCAGTACTTC. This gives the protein CASSPRDILAEQYF. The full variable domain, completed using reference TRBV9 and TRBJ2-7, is DSGVTQTPKHLITATGQRVTLRCSPRSGDLSVYWYQQSLDQGLQFLIQYYNGEERAKGNILERFSAQQFPDLHSELNLSSLELGDSALYFCASSPRDILAEQYFGPGTRLTVT.

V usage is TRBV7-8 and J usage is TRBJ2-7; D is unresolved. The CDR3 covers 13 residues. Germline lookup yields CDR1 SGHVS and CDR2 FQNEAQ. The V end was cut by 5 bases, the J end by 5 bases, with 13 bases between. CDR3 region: CASSAREAHEQYF. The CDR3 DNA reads TGTGCCAGCAGCGCCCGAGAAGCCCACGAGCAGTACTTC.

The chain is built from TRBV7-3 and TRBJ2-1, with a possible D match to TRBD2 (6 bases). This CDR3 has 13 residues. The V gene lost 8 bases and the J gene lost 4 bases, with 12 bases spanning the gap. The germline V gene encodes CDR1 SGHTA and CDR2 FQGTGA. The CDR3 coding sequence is TGTGCCAGCGGGAGCGGGTCTTACAATGAGCAGTTCTTC. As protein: CASGSGSYNEQFF. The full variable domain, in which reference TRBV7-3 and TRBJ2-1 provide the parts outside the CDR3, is GAGVSQTPSNKVTEKGKYVELRCDPISGHTALYWYRQSLGQGPEFLIYFQGTGAADDSGLPNDRFFAVRPEGSVSTLKIQRTERGDSAVYLCASGSGSYNEQFFGPGTRLTVL.

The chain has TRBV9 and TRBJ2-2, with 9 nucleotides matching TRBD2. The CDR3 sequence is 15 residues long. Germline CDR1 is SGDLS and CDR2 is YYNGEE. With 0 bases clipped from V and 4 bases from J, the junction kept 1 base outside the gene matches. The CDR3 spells CASSVGGRATGELFF. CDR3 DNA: TGTGCCAGCAGCGTAGGCGGGAGGGCCACCGGGGAGCTGTTTTTT.

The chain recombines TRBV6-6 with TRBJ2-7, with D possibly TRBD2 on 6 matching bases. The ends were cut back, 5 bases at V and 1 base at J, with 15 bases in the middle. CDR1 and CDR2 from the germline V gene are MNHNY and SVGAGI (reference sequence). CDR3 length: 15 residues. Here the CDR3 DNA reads TGTGCCAGCAGTCTCGGGACTGGTTCTTCCTACGAGCAGTACTTC. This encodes CASSLGTGSSYEQYF.

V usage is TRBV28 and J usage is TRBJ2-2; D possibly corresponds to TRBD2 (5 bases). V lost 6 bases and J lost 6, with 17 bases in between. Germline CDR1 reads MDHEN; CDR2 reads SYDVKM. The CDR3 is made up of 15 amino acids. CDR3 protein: CASSPGLAVAGELFF. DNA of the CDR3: TGTGCCAGCAGCCCCGGACTCGCGGTAGCCGGGGAGCTGTTTTTT.

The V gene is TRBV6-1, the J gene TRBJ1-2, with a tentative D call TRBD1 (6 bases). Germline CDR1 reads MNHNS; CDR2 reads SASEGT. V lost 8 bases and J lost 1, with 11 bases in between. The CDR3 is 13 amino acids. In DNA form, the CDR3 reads TGTGCCAGCGATACAGGGCTTAACTATGGCTACACCTTC. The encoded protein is CASDTGLNYGYTF.

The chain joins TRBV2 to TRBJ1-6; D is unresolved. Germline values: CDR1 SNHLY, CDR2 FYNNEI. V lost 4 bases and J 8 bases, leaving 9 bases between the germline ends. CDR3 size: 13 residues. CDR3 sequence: CASSVDMDSPLHF. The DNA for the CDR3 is TGTGCCAGCAGTGTTGACATGGATTCACCCCTCCACTTT.

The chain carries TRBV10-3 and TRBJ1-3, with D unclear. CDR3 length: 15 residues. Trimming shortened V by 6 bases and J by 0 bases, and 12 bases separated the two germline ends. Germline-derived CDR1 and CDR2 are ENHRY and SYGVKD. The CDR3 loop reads CAISPLGVSGNTIYF. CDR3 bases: TGTGCCATCAGCCCCCTCGGGGTCTCTGGAAACACCATATATTTT.

CDR3 sequence (DNA): TGTGCCAGCAGCCTCGGACAGGGAGTAGAGGGCTACAATGAGCAGTTCTTC. As protein: CASSLGQGVEGYNEQFF. The chain joins TRBV11-3 to TRBJ2-1; 8 bases are a match to TRBD1. The J segment lost 3 bases and the V segment lost 5 bases, leaving 12 bases of the junction unmatched. This CDR3 is 17 amino acids long. Germline CDR1 is SGHNT and CDR2 is YENEEA.

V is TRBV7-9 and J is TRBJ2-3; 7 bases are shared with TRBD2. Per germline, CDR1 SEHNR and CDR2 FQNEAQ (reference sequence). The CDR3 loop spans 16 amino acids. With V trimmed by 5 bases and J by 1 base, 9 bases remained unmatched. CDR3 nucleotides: TGTGCCAGCAGCGTTAGCGGGTCCCTCCGCACAGATACGCAGTATTTT. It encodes CASSVSGSLRTDTQYF.

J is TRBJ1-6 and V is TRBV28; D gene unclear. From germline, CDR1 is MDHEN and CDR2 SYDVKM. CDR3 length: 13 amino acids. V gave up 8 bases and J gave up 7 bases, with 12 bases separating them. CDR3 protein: CASVGVWNSPLHF. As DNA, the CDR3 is TGTGCCAGCGTCGGTGTATGGAATTCACCCCTCCACTTT.

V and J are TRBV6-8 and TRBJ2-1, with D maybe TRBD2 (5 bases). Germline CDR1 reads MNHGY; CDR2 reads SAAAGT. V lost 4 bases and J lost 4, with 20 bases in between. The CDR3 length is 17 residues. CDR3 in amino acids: CASSFRELRRKYNEQFF. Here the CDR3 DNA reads TGTGCCAGCAGTTTTAGGGAGCTAAGACGAAAGTACAATGAGCAGTTCTTC.